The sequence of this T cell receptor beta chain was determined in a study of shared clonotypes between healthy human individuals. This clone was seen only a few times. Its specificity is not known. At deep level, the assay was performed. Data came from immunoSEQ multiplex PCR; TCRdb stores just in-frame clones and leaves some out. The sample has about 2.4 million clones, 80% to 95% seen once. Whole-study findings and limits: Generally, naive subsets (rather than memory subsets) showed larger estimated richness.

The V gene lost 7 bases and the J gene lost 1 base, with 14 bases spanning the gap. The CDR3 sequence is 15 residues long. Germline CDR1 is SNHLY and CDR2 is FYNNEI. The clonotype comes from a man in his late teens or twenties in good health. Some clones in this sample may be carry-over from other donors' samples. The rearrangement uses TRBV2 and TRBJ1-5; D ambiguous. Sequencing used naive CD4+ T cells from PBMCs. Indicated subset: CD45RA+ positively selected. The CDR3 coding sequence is TGTGCCAGCACAAAGGGAACTGGAAGCAATCAGCCCCAGCATTTT. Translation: CASTKGTGSNQPQHF. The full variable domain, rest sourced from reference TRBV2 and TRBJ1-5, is EPEVTQTPSHQVTQMGQEVILRCVPISNHLYFYWYRQILGQKVEFLVSFYNNEISEKSEIFDDQFSVERPDGSNFTLKIRSTKLEDSAMYFCASTKGTGSNQPQHFGDGTRLSIL.